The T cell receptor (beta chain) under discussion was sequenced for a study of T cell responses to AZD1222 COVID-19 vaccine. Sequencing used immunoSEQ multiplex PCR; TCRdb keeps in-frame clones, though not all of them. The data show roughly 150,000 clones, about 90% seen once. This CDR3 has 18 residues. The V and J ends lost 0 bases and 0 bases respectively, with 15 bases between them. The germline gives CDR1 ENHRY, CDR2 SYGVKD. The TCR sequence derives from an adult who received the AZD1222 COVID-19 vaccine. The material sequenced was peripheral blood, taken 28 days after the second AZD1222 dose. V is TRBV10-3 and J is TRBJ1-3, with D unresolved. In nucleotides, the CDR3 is TGTGCCATCAGTGAGTCTCCCGGCTGGACGAGCTCTGGAAACACCATATATTTT. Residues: CAISESPGWTSSGNTIYF.